The entry below gives a single T cell receptor (beta chain) sequence along with its context. Its antigen is not identified. This record belongs to a study of T cell responses to AZD1222 COVID-19 vaccine. The V gene's germline CDR1 is SEHNR and CDR2 FQNEAQ (reference sequence). V lost 3 bases to trimming and J lost 4 bases, with 16 bases between them. The CDR3 spans 16 residues. Regarding the study as a whole: The donor group comprised mostly white British people and more females; the analysis possibly underestimated clonal diversity.

Only in-frame clones appear in the TCRdb table, and some are missing; sequencing was by immunoSEQ multiplex PCR. The sample lists tens of thousands of clones, about 91% occurring once. The rearrangement links TRBV7-9 to TRBJ2-1, with D maybe TRBD2 (7 bases). The sequencing used peripheral blood, collected 28 days after the second AZD1222 dose. The sequence was obtained from an adult who received the AZD1222 COVID-19 vaccine. DNA of the CDR3: TGTGCCAGCAGCTTTCGGGAGGCAGGGGTATACAATGAGCAGTTCTTC. Amino acid sequence: CASSFREAGVYNEQFF.